This passage covers 18 T cell receptor beta chains from one sample sequenced in a study of identical twins. TCRdb reprocessed the 5' RACE reads with MiXCR, giving one entry per CDR3 protein. The profile shows under 250,000 distinct CDR3 sequences, about an eighth of them singletons. The same sample was also used in a study of yellow fever vaccine responses in identical twins.

Sequenced: memory (CD45RO+) T cells sorted from blood. The source of these receptors is a woman aged 18-30 years in good health.

This chain uses TRBV7-2 with TRBJ2-3; 7 bases line up with TRBD1. V dropped 1 base and J dropped 0; count of bases not matched to a gene: 7. The CDR3 covers 17 residues. Germline CDR1 SGHTA, CDR2 FQGNSA. For the CDR3, the DNA is TGTGCCAGCAGCTTAGGGAACAGGGGTGGGAGCACAGATACGCAGTATTTT. It specifies CASSLGNRGGSTDTQYF.

This sequence joins TRBV2 and TRBJ2-2; D might be TRBD1 (6 bases). Trimming took 5 bases from V and 5 from J, leaving 15 bases between them. The V gene's germline CDR1 is SNHLY and CDR2 FYNNEI. CDR3 size: 15 residues. The CDR3 reads CASSYYVGQTGELFF. The CDR3 nucleotides are TGTGCCAGCAGTTATTATGTCGGACAGACCGGGGAGCTGTTTTTT.

This clonotype appeared many times. The chain employs TRBV20-1 and TRBJ1-2, with TRBD1 matching over 8 bases. V lost 3 bases, J lost 8 bases, and 8 bases stayed unmatched. This CDR3 spans 13 amino acids. Germline V gene data show CDR1 as DFQATT and CDR2 as SNEGSKA (reference sequence). CDR3 sequence reads: CSASPRGPGGYTF. CDR3 bases: TGCAGTGCTAGTCCCAGGGGGCCGGGAGGCTACACCTTC.

The gene calls are TRBV7-8 and TRBJ2-3; D possibly uses TRBD1 or TRBD2 (6 bases each). The CDR3 length is 14 residues. Trimming pared 6 bases from V and 7 bases from J, leaving 17 bases between. Germline CDR1 reads SGHVS; CDR2 reads FQNEAQ. This CDR3 is CASSYGGPTYTQYF. As DNA, the CDR3 is TGTGCCAGCAGTTACGGGGGCCCCACGTATACGCAGTATTTT.

This clonotype was counted only a few times. Here the CDR3 reads CASSLSGVNTGELFF. Written as DNA, the CDR3 is TGTGCCAGCAGTCTGAGCGGGGTCAACACCGGGGAGCTGTTTTTT. V gene TRBV27 combines with J gene TRBJ2-2; 7 bases agree with TRBD2. The CDR3 is 15 residues long. Germline V gene sequence: CDR1 MNHEY, CDR2 SMNVEV (reference sequence). V was pared by 5 bases and J by 2 bases, with 5 bases of the junction left unmatched.

This chain joins TRBV10-3 and TRBJ2-6, with D possibly being TRBD1 (5 bases). V was cut by 3 bases and J by 4 bases, with 7 bases left in between. This CDR3 spans 14 amino acids. Germline values: CDR1 ENHRY, CDR2 SYGVKD. CDR3 region: CAISDKGGANVLTF. In nucleotides, the CDR3 is TGTGCCATCAGTGATAAGGGGGGGGCCAACGTCCTGACTTTC.

The V gene is TRBV2, the J gene TRBJ2-5; tentatively, D is TRBD1 (6 bases). This CDR3 is 12 amino acids long. The V end was cut by 10 bases, the J end by 4 bases, with 13 bases between. Germline lookup yields CDR1 SNHLY and CDR2 FYNNEI. Written as DNA, the CDR3 is TGTGCCACCACAGGGCTTAGAGAGACCCAGTACTTC. It encodes CATTGLRETQYF.

Of note for this clonotype: A much more abundant neighbour one base away suggests this may be a read error. The chain combines TRBV2 with TRBJ2-2; 8 bases map to TRBD1. Per germline, CDR1 SNHLY and CDR2 FYNNEI. With 6 bases clipped from V and 6 bases from J, the junction kept 3 bases outside the gene matches. This CDR3 comprises 13 residues. CDR3 loop: CASRGQAAGELFF. In nucleotides, the CDR3 is TGTGCCAGCAGGGGACAGGCCGCCGGGGAGCTGTTTTTT.

This clonotype was counted at least ten times. The V call is TRBV5-1, the J call TRBJ1-1; D is uncertain. The V end lost 2 bases, the J end lost 3 bases, and 8 bases lay between the germline ends. The length of the CDR3 is 13 residues. Germline CDR1 reads SGHRS; CDR2 reads YFSETQ. The CDR3 DNA sequence: TGCGCCAGCAGCTTAGAGGGCCACACTGAAGCTTTCTTT. It specifies CASSLEGHTEAFF.

At least ten counts were recorded for this clonotype. The rearrangement uses TRBV7-2 and TRBJ2-3; D might be TRBD2 (6 bases). CDR1 is SGHTA, CDR2 FQGNSA, per germline. The germline V and J ends were trimmed by 6 bases and 2 bases, with 18 bases remaining between them. The CDR3 totals 16 residues. The DNA for the CDR3 is TGTGCCAGCAGTGCCGAACCGGGACTGCCCACAGATACGCAGTATTTT. Protein: CASSAEPGLPTDTQYF.

This clonotype has a count of ten or more. The chain recombines TRBV7-8 with TRBJ2-5; D possibly corresponds to TRBD2 (5 bases). Germline V gene lookup returns CDR1 SGHVS and CDR2 FQNEAQ. The V gene lost 3 bases and the J gene lost 4 bases, with 15 bases spanning the gap. This CDR3 comprises 15 residues. Written as DNA, the CDR3 is TGTGCCAGCAGCTTGGCAATTACTAGAGCAGAGACCCAGTACTTC. Translated, it gives CASSLAITRAETQYF.

The CDR3 region has the DNA TGTGCCTGGAGTGTAGAGGGTGGCGGGGAGCTGTTTTTT. Translation: CAWSVEGGGELFF. This chain connects TRBV30 to TRBJ2-2, with D perhaps matching TRBD2 (5 bases). CDR3 length: 13 residues. Germline CDR1 GTSNPN, CDR2 SVGIG (reference sequence). Between the trimmed V and J ends, which lost 0 bases and 7 bases, there was a span of 9 bases.

This clonotype was observed at least ten times. The V and J genes are TRBV7-3 and TRBJ1-1, with no clear D. Trimming pared 5 bases from V and 1 base from J, leaving 8 bases between. The CDR3 length is 13 residues. Germline V gives CDR1 SGHTA, CDR2 FQGTGA. CDR3 coding DNA: TGTGCCAGCAGCCAAGACCCGAACACTGAAGCTTTCTTT. Amino acid sequence: CASSQDPNTEAFF.

This clonotype was counted only a few times. This sequence joins TRBV7-2 and TRBJ2-4, with 7 positions matching TRBD1. V shed 5 bases, J shed 3 bases, and the junction held 7 bases outside the gene matches. This CDR3 spans 15 amino acids. Germline values: CDR1 SGHTA, CDR2 FQGNSA. CDR3 sequence (DNA): TGTGCCAGCAGCACACGGGACAGCGGCAAAAACATTCAGTACTTC. Protein product: CASSTRDSGKNIQYF.

This clonotype was counted at least ten times. The chain uses TRBV6-5 and TRBJ1-1; a possible D gene is TRBD1 (5 bases). The CDR3 loop spans 14 amino acids. The germline V and J ends were trimmed by 0 bases and 1 base, with 6 bases remaining between them. Germline V lookup: CDR1 MNHEY, CDR2 SVGAGI. CDR3 sequence reads: CASSYSGRNTEAFF. The CDR3 DNA reads TGTGCCAGCAGTTACTCGGGACGGAACACTGAAGCTTTCTTT.

This clonotype was detected many times. The chain has TRBV12-3 or TRBV12-4 and TRBJ2-7; 8 bases are a match to TRBD2. The V and J ends lost 5 bases and 1 base, in that order; junction bases with no gene match: 4. CDR3 length: 14 residues. CDR3 sequence: CASSPGGRSYEQYF. The DNA for the CDR3 is TGTGCCAGCAGTCCGGGGGGGAGATCCTACGAGCAGTACTTC.

The chain carries TRBV20-1 and TRBJ2-7; unclear D gene. Between the trimmed V and J ends, which lost 6 bases and 7 bases, there was a span of 22 bases. CDR3 size: 14 residues. Germline CDR1 is DFQATT and CDR2 is SNEGSKA (reference sequence). The CDR3 reads CSAPPGPQLGEQYF. Here the CDR3 DNA reads TGCAGTGCCCCCCCCGGGCCTCAACTGGGGGAGCAGTACTTC.

The chain links TRBV10-3 to TRBJ2-3; 11 positions match TRBD1. The V and J ends lost 2 bases and 5 bases, in that order; junction bases with no gene match: 3. The germline V gene has CDR1 ENHRY and CDR2 SYGVKD. This CDR3 spans 15 amino acids. The CDR3 protein is CAISEGQGAKDTQYF. DNA for the CDR3: TGTGCCATCAGTGAGGGACAGGGGGCAAAAGATACGCAGTATTTT.